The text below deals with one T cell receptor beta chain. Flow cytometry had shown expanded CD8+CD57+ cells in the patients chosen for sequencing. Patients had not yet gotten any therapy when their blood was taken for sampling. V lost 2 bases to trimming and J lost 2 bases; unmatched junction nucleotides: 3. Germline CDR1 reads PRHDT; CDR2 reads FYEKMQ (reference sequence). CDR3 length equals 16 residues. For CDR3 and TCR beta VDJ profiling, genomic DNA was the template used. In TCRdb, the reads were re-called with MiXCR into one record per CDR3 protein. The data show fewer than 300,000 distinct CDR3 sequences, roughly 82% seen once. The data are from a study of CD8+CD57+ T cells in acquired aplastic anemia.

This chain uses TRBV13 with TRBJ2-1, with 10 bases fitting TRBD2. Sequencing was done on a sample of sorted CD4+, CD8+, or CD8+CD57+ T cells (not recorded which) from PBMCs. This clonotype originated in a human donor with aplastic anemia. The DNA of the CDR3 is TGTGCCAGCAGCTTATTAGGGACTAGCGCCTACAATGAGCAGTTCTTC. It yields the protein CASSLLGTSAYNEQFF. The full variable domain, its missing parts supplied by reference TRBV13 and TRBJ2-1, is AAGVIQSPRHLIKEKRETATLKCYPIPRHDTVYWYQQGPGQDPQFLISFYEKMQSDKGSIPDRFSAQQFSDYHSELNMSSLELGDSALYFCASSLLGTSAYNEQFFGPGTRLTVL.